This record concerns one T cell receptor (beta chain) sequence. This clone's antigen is unknown. Germline and junction disagree at one end, which may indicate a read error. Preparation of the library involved the immunoSEQ multiplex PCR assay. In TCRdb, the immuneACCESS table is reduced to in-frame sequences with V and J assigned. These tables do not hold every clone; where another copy was compared, an unresolved V gene accounts for under half, and the others remain unexplained. Recorded for this sample are fewer than 200,000 clones; around nine tenths of them occurred a single time. The biggest ten clones account for 1.2% to 1.5% of the sample. Measured from the cysteine to the phenylalanine, the CDR3 is 14 residues long. Only the CDR3 DNA stays, 42 bases, in frame from base 1. According to the germline V gene, CDR1 reads SGHTA and CDR2 reads FQGNSA. This sample was included in a study of control samples from healthy donors and cancer patients (TCRdb year 2020).

The chain uses TRBV7-2 and TRBJ1-2; the D gene identity is not certain. The TCR comes from a man aged 30-40 years in good health. The sample comprised blood. CDR3 protein: CASSLGPSKYGYTF. At the DNA level, the sequence is TGTGCCAGCAGCTTAGGGCCTTCTAAGTATGGCTACACCTTC.